These T cell receptor beta chains were read from a single sample in a study of CD8+ T cells in alopecia areata. Assay: immunoSEQ multiplex PCR; the TCRdb copy retains only in-frame clones and omits some. The data show 150,000 to 200,000 clones, about three fifths seen once. Material: CD4+ T cells sorted from blood. The receptors stem from a human donor in good health. CDR3s include the opening cysteine and the closing phenylalanine or tryptophan. The D gene is left open where the match is weak. Clone size is shown for a subset of rows, as once, few, many or a class of expanded clone.

J: TRBJ2-3
V: TRBV9
D: -
size: -
DNA: TGTGCCAGCAGCTTACGACAGATGAGCACAGATACGCAGTATTTT
CDR3: CASSLRQMSTDTQYF

J: TRBJ1-5
V: TRBV30
D: TRBD1
size: -
DNA: TGTGCCTTGACAGGGTCTAGGTCTCAGCCCCAGCATTTT
CDR3: CALTGSRSQPQHF

J: TRBJ2-3
V: TRBV18
D: -
size: -
DNA: TGTGCCAGCTCACCAATCGCGGTAGTCGAAATCACAGATACGCAGTATTTT
CDR3: CASSPIAVVEITDTQYF

J: TRBJ2-3
V: TRBV2
D: TRBD2
size: few
DNA: TGTGCCAGAGGAGCGGGAGGCATAGATACGCAGTATTTT
CDR3: CARGAGGIDTQYF

J: TRBJ2-7
V: TRBV7-9
D: TRBD2
size: -
DNA: TGTGCCAGCAGCCCCTGGGCGGGAGGGGCCTACGAGCAGTACTTC
CDR3: CASSPWAGGAYEQYF

J: TRBJ1-1
V: TRBV2
D: -
size: -
DNA: TGTGCCAGCAGTGAACAGTTGAACACTGAAGCTTTCTTT
CDR3: CASSEQLNTEAFF

J: TRBJ1-1
V: TRBV5-1
D: TRBD1
size: -
DNA: TGCGCCAGCAGCTCGGGACAGGGAGCCTCAGCTTTCTTT
CDR3: CASSSGQGASAFF

J: TRBJ2-5
V: TRBV5-4
D: -
size: -
DNA: TGTGCCAGCAGAGACTGGGGACAAGAGACCCAGTACTTC
CDR3: CASRDWGQETQYF

J: TRBJ2-3
V: TRBV29-1
D: TRBD2
size: -
DNA: TGCAGCGTAGGTGGGACTAGCGGGAGAGCCTCAAGTGATACGCAGTATTTT
CDR3: CSVGGTSGRASSDTQYF

J: TRBJ2-7
V: TRBV19
D: -
size: -
DNA: TGTGCCAGTAGTCAGGGGCTGTACTACGAGCAGTACTTC
CDR3: CASSQGLYYEQYF

J: TRBJ1-5
V: TRBV6-1
D: -
size: -
DNA: TGTGCCAGCAGTGTTCCTAGCAATCAGCCCCAGCATTTT
CDR3: CASSVPSNQPQHF

J: TRBJ2-5
V: TRBV28
D: -
size: -
DNA: TGTGCCAGCAGGCGGAGCCTGCAAGAGACCCAGTACTTC
CDR3: CASRRSLQETQYF

J: TRBJ1-2
V: TRBV7-9
D: -
size: -
DNA: TGTGCCAGCGGACAGTCTAACTATGGCTACACCTTC
CDR3: CASGQSNYGYTF

J: TRBJ1-5
V: TRBV7-9
D: -
size: once
DNA: TGTGCCAGCTCAAGTGACGGGATTAATCAGCCCCAGCATTTT
CDR3: CASSSDGINQPQHF

J: TRBJ2-7
V: TRBV11-2
D: TRBD2
size: -
DNA: TGTGCTTCCCGAGGCGGGGGGCGCAACGAGCAGTACTTC
CDR3: CASRGGGRNEQYF

J: TRBJ2-5
V: TRBV9
D: TRBD2
size: -
DNA: TGTGCCAGCAGCGTAGCTACGGCTAGCGGGAGGTTTTCGGAGACCCAGTACTTC
CDR3: CASSVATASGRFSETQYF

J: TRBJ2-2
V: TRBV4-1
D: -
size: -
DNA: TGCGCCAGCAGCCAAGATCCAATCGGAGCCAAGGGCGGGGAGCTGTTTTTT
CDR3: CASSQDPIGAKGGELFF

J: TRBJ1-5
V: TRBV4-1
D: -
size: -
DNA: TGCGCCAGCAGCCAAGACTCAACAGCGAATCAGCCCCAGCATTTT
CDR3: CASSQDSTANQPQHF

J: TRBJ1-5
V: TRBV7-2
D: -
size: -
DNA: TGTGCCAGCACCTTGGTTGGGGGTGGTCAGCCCCAGCATTTT
CDR3: CASTLVGGGQPQHF

J: TRBJ2-3
V: TRBV5-1
D: -
size: -
DNA: TGCGCCAGCAGCTTGGTGGTAGGAGATACGCAGTATTTT
CDR3: CASSLVVGDTQYF

J: TRBJ1-1
V: TRBV5-6
D: TRBD1
size: once
DNA: TGTGCCAGCAGCTTGTACAAGGGGGCCGGACTAAAGAACACTGAAGCTTTCTTT
CDR3: CASSLYKGAGLKNTEAFF

J: TRBJ2-3
V: TRBV10-2
D: TRBD1
size: few
DNA: TGCGCCAGCAGTGAGAACCAGGGGGTAACAGATACGCAGTATTTT
CDR3: CASSENQGVTDTQYF

J: TRBJ2-3
V: TRBV14
D: -
size: few
DNA: TGTGCCAGCAGCCCGGGGGAAAGCGGAACAGATACGCAGTATTTT
CDR3: CASSPGESGTDTQYF

J: TRBJ2-1
V: TRBV5-6
D: TRBD2
size: -
DNA: TGTGCCAGCAGCCCTCGAGGACTAGTTTTGGACGCGTTGCGGTTCTTC
CDR3: CASSPRGLVLDALRFF

J: TRBJ1-1
V: TRBV29-1
D: -
size: -
DNA: TGCAGCGCCGGGACATCACTGAACACTGAAGCTTTCTTT
CDR3: CSAGTSLNTEAFF

J: TRBJ2-3
V: TRBV7-2
D: -
size: few
DNA: TGTGCCAGCAGCTTAACGGGCGCCCGTCCCTCTTCTAGCACAGATACGCAGTATTTT
CDR3: CASSLTGARPSSSTDTQYF

J: TRBJ2-4
V: TRBV15
D: -
size: few
DNA: TGTGCCACCAGCAGGGATACCCCAGGGGCGGCTGGCAAAAACATTCAGTACTTC
CDR3: CATSRDTPGAAGKNIQYF

J: TRBJ1-4
V: TRBV30
D: -
size: -
DNA: TGTGCCTGGGCCGGACAGTCAGGCGAAAAACTGTTTTTT
CDR3: CAWAGQSGEKLFF

J: TRBJ1-2
V: TRBV4-1
D: -
size: -
DNA: TGCGCCAGCAGCCAAGGCACAAGCTATGGCTACACCTTC
CDR3: CASSQGTSYGYTF

J: TRBJ2-3
V: TRBV2
D: -
size: few
DNA: TGTGCCAGCAATGGGAACACAGATACGCAGTATTTT
CDR3: CASNGNTDTQYF

J: TRBJ2-7
V: TRBV29-1
D: -
size: -
DNA: TGCAGCGTTGCTTTGGGCTCCTACGAGCAGTACTTC
CDR3: CSVALGSYEQYF

J: TRBJ2-1
V: TRBV30
D: -
size: -
DNA: TGTGCCTGGAGTGTTGATAGATCACAGTTCTTC
CDR3: CAWSVDRSQFF

J: TRBJ2-4
V: TRBV7-2
D: TRBD1
size: -
DNA: TGTGCCAGCAGCCACAGAAGGGTCCAGGGGGACATTCAGTACTTC
CDR3: CASSHRRVQGDIQYF

J: TRBJ1-5
V: TRBV5-8
D: -
size: -
DNA: TGTGCCAGCAGCAGGGGCCCGAATCAGCCCCAGCATTTT
CDR3: CASSRGPNQPQHF

J: TRBJ2-1
V: TRBV7-8
D: -
size: few
DNA: TGTGCCAGCAGCTTAGGGGCCTCGCTAGCGCGGCGTAATGAGCAGTTCTTC
CDR3: CASSLGASLARRNEQFF

J: TRBJ1-2
V: TRBV6-1
D: -
size: -
DNA: TGTGCCAGCAGTGTACCTGCAGGAGGCTACACCTTC
CDR3: CASSVPAGGYTF

J: TRBJ2-3
V: TRBV30
D: -
size: once
DNA: TGTGCCTGGTCGTTCGGGTCAGGGTCCACAGATACGCAGTATTTT
CDR3: CAWSFGSGSTDTQYF

J: TRBJ2-1
V: TRBV18
D: TRBD1
size: few
DNA: TGTGCCAGCTCACCAACCGGGACAGTCACTGATGAGCAGTTCTTC
CDR3: CASSPTGTVTDEQFF

J: TRBJ1-2
V: TRBV5-6
D: TRBD1
size: -
DNA: TGTGCCAGCAGATTGAGCGGACAGGGGGGCTATGGCTACACCTTC
CDR3: CASRLSGQGGYGYTF

J: TRBJ1-5
V: TRBV10-3
D: -
size: -
DNA: TGTGCCATCAGTGAGTCACAGGGCAATCAGCCCCAGCATTTT
CDR3: CAISESQGNQPQHF

J: TRBJ2-3
V: TRBV5-1
D: -
size: -
DNA: TGCGCCAGCAGCTTGGGGACTAATCGTGATACGCAGTATTTT
CDR3: CASSLGTNRDTQYF

J: TRBJ1-5
V: TRBV2
D: -
size: -
DNA: TGTGCCAGCAGGAAGACGGGCCAGCCCCAGCATTTT
CDR3: CASRKTGQPQHF

J: TRBJ2-4
V: TRBV29-1
D: TRBD2
size: few
DNA: TGCAGCGTTGCGAGGCTAGCGGGAAAGGATGGGACCAAAAACATTCAGTACTTC
CDR3: CSVARLAGKDGTKNIQYF

J: TRBJ2-2
V: TRBV5-1
D: -
size: -
DNA: TGCGCCAGCAGCCCAATAATACTCTCGAACACCGGGGAGCTGTTTTTT
CDR3: CASSPIILSNTGELFF

J: TRBJ2-2
V: TRBV29-1
D: TRBD2
size: -
DNA: TGCAGCGTTAGGGACGGTCTAGCGGGAGGACCGAACACCGGGGAGCTGTTTTTT
CDR3: CSVRDGLAGGPNTGELFF

J: TRBJ1-1
V: TRBV7-8
D: -
size: -
DNA: TGTGCCAGCAGCTCGTACCGAATGATGAACACTGAAGCTTTCTTT
CDR3: CASSSYRMMNTEAFF

J: TRBJ1-1
V: TRBV7-6
D: -
size: -
DNA: TGTGCCAGCAGCCCGGACGGGGACACTGAAGCTTTCTTT
CDR3: CASSPDGDTEAFF

J: TRBJ2-1
V: TRBV10-3
D: TRBD2
size: few
DNA: TGTGCCATCAGTTTAGCGGGAGGCGTCAATGAGCAGTTCTTC
CDR3: CAISLAGGVNEQFF